This TCR beta chain originates from a study of T cell responses to AZD1222 COVID-19 vaccine. General study findings and limits: It should be noted that donors were predominantly white British and more often female, and clonal diversity was possibly underestimated. Just a handful of AZD1222 recipients tested seropositive at baseline. Spike-specific TCR breadth rose after two AZD1222 doses, and depth rose as well. Repertoire sampling was restricted to post-peak T cell response timepoints.

This CDR3 has 14 amino acids. V was pared by 9 bases and J by 2 bases, with 17 bases between. The germline V gene encodes CDR1 SGHNT and CDR2 YYREEE (reference sequence). Repertoires were generated with immunoSEQ multiplex PCR, while TCRdb's copy carries only in-frame clones and drops some. The sample shows 130,000 or so clones, over 90% of them seen only once. This clone was detected a few times. Antigen specificity is unknown. This sequence originates from an adult in good health. This sequence joins TRBV5-4 and TRBJ2-5; D remains ambiguous. The sequenced sample was peripheral blood, obtained on day 0 of AZD1222 vaccination. Here the CDR3 DNA reads TGTGCCACTTCCCGGGTGGCAGAGCAAGAGACCCAGTACTTC. This codes for CATSRVAEQETQYF.